Listed below are T cell receptor beta chains from one sample, sequenced in a study of T cell responses to AZD1222 COVID-19 vaccine. Clones were read by immunoSEQ multiplex PCR, and TCRdb kept only the in-frame ones, dropping some. The sample has 90,000 to 150,000 clones, about nine tenths seen once. The material sequenced was peripheral blood, taken on day 0 of AZD1222 vaccination. These receptors all stem from an adult in good health. CDR3s include the opening cysteine and the closing phenylalanine or tryptophan. Fields, in order: D gene, J gene, V gene, clone size, CDR3 protein, CDR3 DNA. A D gene is named only where the DNA matches it firmly. The listing skips clone size in some rows; elsewhere it reads once, few, many or a size class.

D gene: -; J gene: TRBJ2-5; V gene: TRBV12-3/TRBV12-4; clone size: -; CDR3 protein: CASSPSLGTQYF; CDR3 DNA: TGTGCCAGCAGTCCATCACTGGGGACCCAGTACTTC
D gene: -; J gene: TRBJ1-1; V gene: TRBV2; clone size: once; CDR3 protein: CASSELRGNQNTEAFF; CDR3 DNA: TGTGCCAGCAGTGAACTCCGGGGGAACCAAAACACTGAAGCTTTCTTT
D gene: -; J gene: TRBJ1-6; V gene: TRBV6-4; clone size: -; CDR3 protein: CASKAGDSYNSPLHF; CDR3 DNA: TGTGCCAGCAAGGCGGGGGATTCCTATAATTCACCCCTCCACTTT
D gene: -; J gene: TRBJ1-1; V gene: TRBV19; clone size: few; CDR3 protein: CASRRDTRNTEAFF; CDR3 DNA: TGTGCCAGTAGGCGGGACACTCGAAACACTGAAGCTTTCTTT
D gene: -; J gene: TRBJ2-7; V gene: TRBV27; clone size: -; CDR3 protein: CASSLKGWEQYF; CDR3 DNA: TGTGCCAGCAGTTTAAAGGGCTGGGAGCAGTACTTC
D gene: TRBD1; J gene: TRBJ1-1; V gene: TRBV29-1; clone size: -; CDR3 protein: CSSQKTGVNTEAFF; CDR3 DNA: TGCAGCTCCCAAAAAACAGGGGTGAACACTGAAGCTTTCTTT
D gene: -; J gene: TRBJ1-2; V gene: TRBV27; clone size: -; CDR3 protein: CASSLDGTAGYTF; CDR3 DNA: TGTGCCAGCAGTTTAGATGGGACCGCTGGCTACACCTTC
D gene: TRBD2; J gene: TRBJ2-6; V gene: TRBV5-1; clone size: -; CDR3 protein: CASSSGGPSGANVLTF; CDR3 DNA: TGCGCCAGCAGCAGCGGGGGTCCTTCTGGGGCCAACGTCCTGACTTTC
D gene: -; J gene: TRBJ1-6; V gene: TRBV5-8; clone size: -; CDR3 protein: CASSNGPQALHF; CDR3 DNA: TGTGCCAGCAGCAACGGGCCTCAAGCCCTCCACTTT
D gene: -; J gene: TRBJ1-4; V gene: TRBV6-6; clone size: -; CDR3 protein: CASSYGGTRDEKLFF; CDR3 DNA: TGTGCCAGCAGTTACGGAGGGACCAGGGATGAAAAACTGTTTTTT
D gene: -; J gene: TRBJ2-3; V gene: TRBV7-6; clone size: -; CDR3 protein: CASSLGGATSTDTQYF; CDR3 DNA: TGTGCCAGCAGCTTAGGGGGGGCCACTAGCACAGATACGCAGTATTTT
D gene: -; J gene: TRBJ1-6; V gene: TRBV30; clone size: -; CDR3 protein: CAWSVGQPGNSPLHF; CDR3 DNA: TGTGCCTGGAGTGTCGGGCAGCCCGGTAATTCACCCCTCCACTTT
D gene: -; J gene: TRBJ2-1; V gene: TRBV5-1; clone size: -; CDR3 protein: CASSLEPGPHNEQFF; CDR3 DNA: TGCGCCAGCAGCTTGGAGCCAGGGCCCCACAATGAGCAGTTCTTC
D gene: -; J gene: TRBJ2-2; V gene: TRBV3-1/TRBV3-2; clone size: -; CDR3 protein: CASSQVPGINPGELFF; CDR3 DNA: TGTGCCAGCAGCCAAGTTCCAGGTATTAACCCCGGGGAGCTGTTTTTT
D gene: TRBD1; J gene: TRBJ1-1; V gene: TRBV5-1; clone size: -; CDR3 protein: CASNHGQANTEAFF; CDR3 DNA: TGCGCCAGCAACCATGGACAGGCGAACACTGAAGCTTTCTTT
D gene: TRBD2; J gene: TRBJ2-3; V gene: TRBV29-1; clone size: -; CDR3 protein: CSVGVAGGRTDTQYF; CDR3 DNA: TGCAGCGTGGGCGTAGCGGGAGGGCGGACAGATACGCAGTATTTT